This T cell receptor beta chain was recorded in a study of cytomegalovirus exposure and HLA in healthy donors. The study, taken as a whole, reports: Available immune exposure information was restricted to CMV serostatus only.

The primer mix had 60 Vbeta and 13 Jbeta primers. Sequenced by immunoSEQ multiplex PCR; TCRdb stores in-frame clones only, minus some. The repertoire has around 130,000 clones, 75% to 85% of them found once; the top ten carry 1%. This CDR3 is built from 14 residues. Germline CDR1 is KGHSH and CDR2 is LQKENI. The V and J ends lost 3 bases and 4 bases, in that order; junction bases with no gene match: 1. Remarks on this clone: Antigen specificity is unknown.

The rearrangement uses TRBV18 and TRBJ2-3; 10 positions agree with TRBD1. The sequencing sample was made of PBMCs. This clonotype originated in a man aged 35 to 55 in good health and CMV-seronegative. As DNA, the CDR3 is TGTGCCAGCTCACCTGGACAGGGGGCAGATACGCAGTATTTT. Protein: CASSPGQGADTQYF.